This entry lists 28 T cell receptor beta chains sequenced from one sample in a study of blood T cell repertoires in COVID-19. TCRdb keeps only in-frame clones here, not all; method: immunoSEQ multiplex PCR. The table lists nearly 350,000 clones, more than 70% of them singletons. Sample: peripheral blood. These receptors were obtained from a woman aged 70 to 79 with COVID-19, enrolled during active disease.

The chain employs TRBV5-1 and TRBJ1-1; 8 bases map to TRBD1. Germline V gives CDR1 SGHRS, CDR2 YFSETQ. V lost 4 bases and J lost 0; bases outside the gene matches: 11. This CDR3 has 17 amino acids. CDR3 nucleotide sequence: TGCGCCAGCAGCCAGTCTCAGGGGGCAACCATGAACACTGAAGCTTTCTTT. Translation gives CASSQSQGATMNTEAFF.

In this sample, this clone turned up once. The J gene is TRBJ2-3, the V gene TRBV5-8; no firm D call. Germline V gene data show CDR1 as SGHTS and CDR2 as YDEGEE. V was shortened by 4 bases and J by 0 bases, with 18 bases between the two germline ends. The CDR3 has 17 amino acids. The CDR3 is CASSPRTPRSSTDTQYF. CDR3 sequence (DNA): TGTGCCAGCAGCCCACGAACCCCGAGATCCAGCACAGATACGCAGTATTTT. Drawing the rest from reference TRBV5-8 and TRBJ2-3, the complete variable domain is EAGVTQSPTHLIKTRGQQATLRCSPISGHTSVYWYQQALGLGLQFLLWYDEGEERNRGNFPPRFSGRQFPNYSSELNVNALELEDSALYLCASSPRTPRSSTDTQYFGPGTRLTVL.

The chain uses TRBV7-9 and TRBJ2-5; a possible D gene is TRBD1 (6 bases). The CDR3 is 14 residues long. Germline CDR1 and CDR2: SEHNR and FQNEAQ (reference sequence). With 6 bases removed from V and 3 bases from J, the gap between germline ends came to 14 bases. This CDR3 reads CASRQPRTEETQYF. CDR3 DNA: TGTGCCAGCAGACAACCGAGGACAGAAGAGACCCAGTACTTC.

The rearrangement links TRBV7-2 to TRBJ1-5; D ambiguous. CDR1 is SGHTA and CDR2 is FQGNSA in the germline V gene. The length of the CDR3 is 13 residues. Trimming took 5 bases from V and 5 from J, leaving 10 bases between them. The DNA of the CDR3 is TGTGCCAGCAGCATAGGTCGGGATCAGCCCCAGCATTTT. Translated, it gives CASSIGRDQPQHF.

This rearrangement joins TRBV27 to TRBJ1-5; D call uncertain. Trimming removed 0 bases at V and 4 bases at J, with 16 bases between. The CDR3 spans 17 residues. Germline CDR1 MNHEY, CDR2 SMNVEV (reference sequence). The CDR3 DNA follows: TGTGCCAGCAGTTTATCCCCGGGTTTGGGAGGGAATCAGCCCCAGCATTTT. Protein product: CASSLSPGLGGNQPQHF.

The chain has TRBV30 and TRBJ1-1; D is uncertain. The CDR3 covers 12 residues. The germline CDR1 and CDR2 sequences are GTSNPN and SVGIG (reference sequence). Trimming left V 4 bases short and J 4 bases short, with 10 bases between. The CDR3 reads CAWTRGITEAFF. CDR3 in DNA: TGTGCCTGGACCCGGGGAATCACTGAAGCTTTCTTT. Looking up the rest from reference TRBV30 and TRBJ1-1 gives the full variable domain: SQTIHQWPATLVQPVGSPLSLECTVEGTSNPNLYWYRQAAGRGLQLLFYSVGIGQISSEVPQNLSASRPQDRQFILSSKKLLLSDSGFYLCAWTRGITEAFFGQGTRLTVV.

The chain has TRBV11-2 and TRBJ1-2, with D possibly being TRBD1 (6 bases). Trimming pared 3 bases from V and 4 bases from J, leaving 9 bases between. Germline-derived CDR1 and CDR2 are SGHAT and FQNNGV. This CDR3 has 13 amino acids. The DNA of the CDR3 is TGTGCCAGCAGCTTTACAGGGTCCTATGGCTACACCTTC. This gives the protein CASSFTGSYGYTF.

The chain combines TRBV5-1 with TRBJ2-7; 8 bases align to TRBD1. The V and J ends lost 1 base and 6 bases, in that order; junction bases with no gene match: 0. Germline V CDR1 and CDR2: SGHRS, YFSETQ. The CDR3 covers 12 residues. In DNA, the CDR3 is TGCGCCAGCAGCTTGACAGGGGGCGAGCAGTACTTC. It yields the protein CASSLTGGEQYF. Full variable domain (rest looked up from reference TRBV5-1 and TRBJ2-7): KAGVTQTPRYLIKTRGQQVTLSCSPISGHRSVSWYQQTPGQGLQFLFEYFSETQRNKGNFPGRFSGRQFSNSRSEMNVSTLELGDSALYLCASSLTGGEQYFGPGTRLTVT.

The rearrangement links TRBV21-1 to TRBJ2-3; the table names TRBD2, a call not compared with the DNA. TRBV21-1 is a listed pseudogene. This CDR3 spans 17 amino acids. CDR3 in DNA: TGTGCCAGCAGCACCACCCCTGACGAGGATGGCACAGATACGCAGTATTTT. Translation gives CASSTTPDEDGTDTQYF.

This clone was counted once. This sequence joins TRBV7-6 and TRBJ1-5, with D perhaps TRBD1 (6 bases). Trimming left V 0 bases short and J 1 base short, with 13 bases between. The CDR3 covers 17 residues. Germline V gives CDR1 SGHVS, CDR2 FNYEAQ. The DNA of the CDR3 is TGTGCCAGCAGCTTAGCCGAGGGGGAACAAAGCAATCAGCCCCAGCATTTT. It yields the protein CASSLAEGEQSNQPQHF.

The CDR3 is CASSPGQDSQPQHF. CDR3 sequence (DNA): TGTGCCAGCAGCCCGGGACAGGATAGTCAGCCCCAGCATTTT. The chain recombines TRBV6-5 with TRBJ1-5; TRBD1 agrees at 8 bases. Germline V lookup: CDR1 MNHEY, CDR2 SVGAGI. CDR3 length: 14 amino acids. V was clipped by 6 bases and J by 6 bases; unmatched bases: 7.

V and J are TRBV7-9 and TRBJ1-2; no clear D gene. V was shortened by 11 bases and J by 5 bases, with 21 bases between the two germline ends. CDR1 and CDR2 from the germline V gene are SEHNR and FQNEAQ (reference sequence). The CDR3 spans 14 residues. DNA of the CDR3: TGTGCCCTACAACCCCCCGGGTCCGATTATGGCTACACCTTC. This translates into CALQPPGSDYGYTF.

In this sample, this clone turned up a few times. The rearrangement joins TRBV19 to TRBJ2-7, with 8 positions matching TRBD2. CDR3 length equals 15 residues. After removal of 5 bases from V and 4 bases from J, the junction contained 10 bases not matched to a gene. CDR1 is LNHDA and CDR2 is SQIVND in the germline V gene (reference sequence). In nucleotides, the CDR3 is TGTGCCAGTAGTGATCTTAGCGGGGCGCAATACGAGCAGTACTTC. Translating it yields CASSDLSGAQYEQYF.

The chain combines TRBV5-1 with TRBJ1-6; D gene ambiguous. The CDR3 sequence is 14 residues long. The germline V gene has CDR1 SGHRS and CDR2 YFSETQ. The V and J ends lost 0 bases and 5 bases respectively, with 6 bases between them. DNA for the CDR3: TGCGCCAGCAGCTTGGGGGCAGATAATTCACCCCTCCACTTT. The encoded protein is CASSLGADNSPLHF.

The J gene is TRBJ2-7, the V gene TRBV2; TRBD2 might be the D (6 bases). This CDR3 has 14 residues. V dropped 6 bases and J dropped 7 bases, with 19 bases sitting between them. Per the germline V gene, CDR1 is SNHLY and CDR2 is FYNNEI. Written as DNA, the CDR3 is TGTGCCAGCAGGCTTGCCGGGACGGCGGGGGAGCAGTACTTC. Protein sequence: CASRLAGTAGEQYF.

V usage is TRBV10-1 and J usage is TRBJ2-5; 9 bases are shared with TRBD1. CDR3 length: 15 residues. V shed 2 bases, J shed 2 bases, and the junction held 3 bases outside the gene matches. Germline V lookup: CDR1 WNHNN, CDR2 SYGVQD (reference sequence). CDR3 bases: TGCGCCAGCAGTGAGAACAGGGGGCTTCAAGAGACCCAGTACTTC. Translating it yields CASSENRGLQETQYF.

The rearrangement joins TRBV6-1 to TRBJ1-5; no definite D call. V lost 0 bases and J 2 bases, leaving 17 bases between the germline ends. CDR3 size: 18 residues. The germline V gene has CDR1 MNHNS and CDR2 SASEGT. This CDR3 reads CASSEALLLGAGNQPQHF. The CDR3 DNA follows: TGTGCCAGCAGTGAAGCGCTACTTTTGGGTGCGGGCAATCAGCCCCAGCATTTT.

This chain uses TRBV7-9 with TRBJ1-6; no definite D call. Per the germline V gene, CDR1 is SEHNR and CDR2 is FQNEAQ (reference sequence). Trimming pared 0 bases from V and 7 bases from J, leaving 10 bases between. The CDR3 is made up of 15 amino acids. CDR3 sequence (DNA): TGTGCCAGCAGCTTAGCATACAGCTTCAATTCACCCCTCCACTTT. This encodes CASSLAYSFNSPLHF.

This sequence joins TRBV2 and TRBJ1-6; 11 bases line up with TRBD1. Looked up from germline, CDR1 is SNHLY and CDR2 is FYNNEI. With V trimmed by 7 bases and J by 10 bases, 9 bases remained unmatched. This CDR3 contains 15 residues. The DNA of the CDR3 is TGTGCCAGCACCGATTGGTGGACAGGGGGCTCACCCCTCCACTTT. It yields the protein CASTDWWTGGSPLHF.

V and J are TRBV20-1 and TRBJ2-1; D is perhaps TRBD2 (6 bases). The CDR3 loop spans 11 amino acids. The germline V gene encodes CDR1 DFQATT and CDR2 SNEGSKA (reference sequence). V was trimmed by 8 bases and J by 6 bases, leaving 11 bases between them. The CDR3 nucleotides read TGCAGTCGGCGGGGTGTCAATGAGCAGTTCTTC. Translation gives CSRRGVNEQFF.

In its sample, this clone was seen a few times. The V gene is TRBV7-7, the J gene TRBJ1-5, with D maybe TRBD1 (5 bases). The germline V gene encodes CDR1 SSHAT and CDR2 FNYEAQ (reference sequence). The germline V and J ends were trimmed by 5 bases and 4 bases, with 15 bases remaining between them. The CDR3 length is 15 residues. CDR3: CASSARQRTNQPQHF. Here the CDR3 DNA reads TGTGCCAGCAGCGCTAGACAGAGGACGAATCAGCCCCAGCATTTT.

Here the CDR3 DNA reads TGTGCCAGCAGCTTTGGACTAGAGCAGTTCTTC. Amino acids: CASSFGLEQFF. This chain uses TRBV5-6 with TRBJ2-1; weak D call: TRBD2 (6 bases). Germline CDR1 is SGHDT and CDR2 is YYEEEE. Trimming cost V 2 bases and J 10 bases, with 7 bases left between them. The CDR3 has 11 residues.

This clone has a single count. The rearrangement joins TRBV24-1 to TRBJ1-2; the match to TRBD1 covers 9 bases. CDR1 and CDR2 (germline): KGHDR, SFDVKD. V was clipped by 6 bases and J by 10 bases; unmatched bases: 5. The length of the CDR3 is 12 residues. The CDR3 spells CATSSTGGAYTF. The CDR3 coding sequence is TGTGCCACCAGTTCCACAGGGGGCGCCTACACCTTC.

The chain links TRBV9 to TRBJ2-7; 7 bases are shared with TRBD1. The V gene end was trimmed by 4 bases and the J gene end by 5 bases; junction bases not matched to a gene: 9. The germline gives CDR1 SGDLS, CDR2 YYNGEE. The CDR3 is 14 residues long. Here the CDR3 DNA reads TGTGCCAGCAGCCCGACAGGGATGACGCACGAGCAGTACTTC. Translated: CASSPTGMTHEQYF.

This sequence joins TRBV28 and TRBJ2-1, with TRBD1 matching over 7 bases. The CDR3 totals 16 residues. Germline CDR1 reads MDHEN; CDR2 reads SYDVKM. V gave up 6 bases and J gave up 2 bases; unmatched junction bases: 10. The CDR3 region has the DNA TGTGCCAGCAGCCCCCTGGGACAGTCCACCTACAATGAGCAGTTCTTC. It yields the protein CASSPLGQSTYNEQFF.

This clone showed up just once. V is TRBV27 and J is TRBJ1-5; D remains ambiguous. V was trimmed by 2 bases and J by 4 bases, leaving 6 bases between them. The CDR3 consists of 13 residues. Germline values: CDR1 MNHEY, CDR2 SMNVEV (reference sequence). The CDR3 spells CASSLKRNQPQHF. The CDR3, as DNA: TGTGCCAGCAGTTTAAAGAGGAATCAGCCCCAGCATTTT.

This rearrangement joins TRBV27 to TRBJ2-3; 10 nucleotides line up with TRBD2. The CDR3 sequence is 17 residues long. The junction had 13 bases not matched to a gene; V was cut back by 6 bases and J by 4 bases. CDR1 and CDR2 from the germline V gene are MNHEY and SMNVEV (reference sequence). CDR3 region: CASSYYFLAGVPDTQYF. DNA of the CDR3: TGTGCCAGCAGCTACTATTTTCTAGCGGGGGTTCCAGATACGCAGTATTTT.

The chain recombines TRBV7-2 with TRBJ1-2; maybe TRBD1 (5 bases). This CDR3 spans 14 amino acids. CDR1 SGHTA and CDR2 FQGNSA come from the germline V gene. V gave up 3 bases and J gave up 5 bases, with 13 bases separating them. The CDR3 protein is CASSFSGYPYGYTF. CDR3 coding DNA: TGTGCCAGCAGCTTTTCAGGGTATCCATATGGCTACACCTTC.